The present T cell receptor (beta chain) was sequenced within a study of blood T cells in healthy people across ages. Study findings and constraints: TCR beta diversity tracked closely with naive T cell percentage.

With each sample, at least 5 micrograms of total RNA were extracted. On this clonotype: Its specificity is not known.

The CDR3 runs to 13 residues. The germline CDR1 and CDR2 sequences are LNHDA and SQIVND (reference sequence). Trimming left V 3 bases short and J 2 bases short, with 7 bases between. Using a J-beta primer mix together with a sample-barcoded 5' primer, a second PCR was run for about 7 to 12 cycles. A 12-random-nucleotide template-switch adaptor tagged each cDNA molecule. TCRdb reprocessed the 5' RACE reads via MiXCR and lists one record per CDR3 protein. The sample records roughly 1,100,000 distinct CDR3 sequences, about 23% being singletons. In addition, the sample was reused for a study of T cells of mothers and their children. Per that study: Similar effects of thymic selection on TCR recombination output were recorded in related and unrelated pairs.

This receptor was obtained from a girl aged 2 to 10 in good health. Sequencing was carried out using blood. V and J are TRBV19 and TRBJ2-5; D ambiguous. The CDR3 DNA sequence: TGTGCCAGTAGTATGCGAGGTCAAGAGACCCAGTACTTC. Its translation is CASSMRGQETQYF. Drawing the rest from reference TRBV19 and TRBJ2-5, the complete variable domain is DGGITQSPKYLFRKEGQNVTLSCEQNLNHDAMYWYRQDPGQGLRLIYYSQIVNDFQKGDIAEGYSVSREKKESFPLTVTSAQKNPTAFYLCASSMRGQETQYFGPGTRLLVL.